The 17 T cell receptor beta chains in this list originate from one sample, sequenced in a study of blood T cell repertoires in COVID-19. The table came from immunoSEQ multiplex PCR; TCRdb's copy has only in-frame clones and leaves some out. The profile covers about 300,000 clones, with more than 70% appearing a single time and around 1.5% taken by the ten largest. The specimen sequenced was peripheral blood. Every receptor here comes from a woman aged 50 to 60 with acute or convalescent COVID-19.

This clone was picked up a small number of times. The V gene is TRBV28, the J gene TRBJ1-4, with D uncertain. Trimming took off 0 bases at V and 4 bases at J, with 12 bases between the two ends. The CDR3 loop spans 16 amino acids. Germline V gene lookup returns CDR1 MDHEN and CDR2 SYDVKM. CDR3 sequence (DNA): TGTGCCAGCAGTTTATGGATCGGGGTCGGTAATGAAAAACTGTTTTTT. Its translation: CASSLWIGVGNEKLFF.

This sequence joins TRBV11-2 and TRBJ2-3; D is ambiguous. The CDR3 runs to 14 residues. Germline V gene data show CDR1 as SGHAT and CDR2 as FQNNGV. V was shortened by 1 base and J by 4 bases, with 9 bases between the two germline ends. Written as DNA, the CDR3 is TGTGCCAGCAGCTTAGTCCCCCTAGCAGATACGCAGTATTTT. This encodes CASSLVPLADTQYF.

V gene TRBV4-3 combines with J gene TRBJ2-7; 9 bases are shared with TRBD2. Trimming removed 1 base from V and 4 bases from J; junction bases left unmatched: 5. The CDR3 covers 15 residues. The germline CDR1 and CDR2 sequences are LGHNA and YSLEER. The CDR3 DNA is TGCGCCAGCAGCCAAGGGCCTAGCGGGATGTACGAGCAGTACTTC. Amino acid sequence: CASSQGPSGMYEQYF.

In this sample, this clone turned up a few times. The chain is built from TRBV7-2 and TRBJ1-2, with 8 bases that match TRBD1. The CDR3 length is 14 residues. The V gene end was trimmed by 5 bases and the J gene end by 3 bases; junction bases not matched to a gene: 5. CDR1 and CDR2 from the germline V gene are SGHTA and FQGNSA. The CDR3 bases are TGTGCCAGCAGCCGGGACAGGTTGTACTATGGCTACACCTTC. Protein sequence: CASSRDRLYYGYTF. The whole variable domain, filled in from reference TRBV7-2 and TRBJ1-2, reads GAGVSQSPSNKVTEKGKDVELRCDPISGHTALYWYRQSLGQGLEFLIYFQGNSAPDKSGLPSDRFSAERTGGSVSTLTIQRTQQEDSAVYLCASSRDRLYYGYTFGSGTRLTVV.

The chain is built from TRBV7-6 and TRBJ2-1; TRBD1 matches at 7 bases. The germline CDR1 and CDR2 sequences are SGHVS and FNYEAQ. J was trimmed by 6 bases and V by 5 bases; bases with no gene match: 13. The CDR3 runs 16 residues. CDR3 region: CASSQTGTDTPNEQFF. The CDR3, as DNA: TGTGCCAGCAGCCAAACCGGGACAGACACCCCCAATGAGCAGTTCTTC.

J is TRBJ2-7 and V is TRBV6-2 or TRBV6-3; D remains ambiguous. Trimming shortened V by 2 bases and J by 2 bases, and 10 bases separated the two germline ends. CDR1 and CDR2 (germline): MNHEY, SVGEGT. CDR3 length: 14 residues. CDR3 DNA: TGTGCCAGCAGTTACCGCGTTGGTACCTACGAGCAGTACTTC. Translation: CASSYRVGTYEQYF.

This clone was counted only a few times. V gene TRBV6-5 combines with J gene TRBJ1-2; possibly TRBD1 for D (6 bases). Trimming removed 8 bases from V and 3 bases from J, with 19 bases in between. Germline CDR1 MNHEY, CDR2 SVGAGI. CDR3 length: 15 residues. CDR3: CASHPQGSGYYGYTF. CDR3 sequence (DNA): TGTGCCAGCCACCCCCAGGGGAGTGGTTACTATGGCTACACCTTC.

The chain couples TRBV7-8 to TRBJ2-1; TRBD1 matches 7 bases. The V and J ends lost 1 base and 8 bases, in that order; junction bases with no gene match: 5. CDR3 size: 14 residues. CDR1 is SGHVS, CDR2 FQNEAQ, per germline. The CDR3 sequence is CASSLVNRGHEQFF. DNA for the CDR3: TGTGCCAGCAGCTTAGTTAACAGGGGTCATGAGCAGTTCTTC.

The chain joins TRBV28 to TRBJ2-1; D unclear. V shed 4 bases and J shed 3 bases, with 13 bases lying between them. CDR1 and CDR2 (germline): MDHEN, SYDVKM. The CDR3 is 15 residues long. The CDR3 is CASSSSGRYYNEQFF. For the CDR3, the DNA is TGTGCCAGCAGTTCGTCTGGCCGTTACTACAATGAGCAGTTCTTC.

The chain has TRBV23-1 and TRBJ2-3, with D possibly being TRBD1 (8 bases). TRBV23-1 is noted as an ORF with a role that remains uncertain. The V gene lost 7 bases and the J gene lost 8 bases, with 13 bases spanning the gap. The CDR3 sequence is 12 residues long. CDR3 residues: CASTTGGGTQYF. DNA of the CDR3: TGCGCCAGCACTACAGGGGGGGGTACGCAGTATTTT.

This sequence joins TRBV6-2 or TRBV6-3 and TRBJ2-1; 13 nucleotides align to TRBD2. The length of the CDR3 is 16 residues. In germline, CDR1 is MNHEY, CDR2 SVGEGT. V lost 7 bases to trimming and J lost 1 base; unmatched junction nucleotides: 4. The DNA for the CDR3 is TGTGCCAGCACCCCACTAGCGGGAGGGTCCTACAATGAGCAGTTCTTC. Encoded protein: CASTPLAGGSYNEQFF.

DNA of the CDR3: TGTGCCACCAGCAGAGAACGGGGGGCCAGGGTAGAGACCCAGTACTTC. Protein: CATSRERGARVETQYF. V is TRBV15 and J is TRBJ2-5, with D perhaps TRBD2 (7 bases). Trimming shortened V by 0 bases and J by 4 bases, and 15 bases separated the two germline ends. Germline CDR1 and CDR2: LNHNV and YYDKDF (reference sequence). CDR3 length: 16 residues.

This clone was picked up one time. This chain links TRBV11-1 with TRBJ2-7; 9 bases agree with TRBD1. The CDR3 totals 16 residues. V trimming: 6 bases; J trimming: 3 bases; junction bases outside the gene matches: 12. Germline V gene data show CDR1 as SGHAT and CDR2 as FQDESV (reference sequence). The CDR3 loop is CASRPGTGSIIYEQYF. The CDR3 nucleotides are TGTGCCAGCAGACCAGGGACAGGGAGTATCATCTACGAGCAGTACTTC.

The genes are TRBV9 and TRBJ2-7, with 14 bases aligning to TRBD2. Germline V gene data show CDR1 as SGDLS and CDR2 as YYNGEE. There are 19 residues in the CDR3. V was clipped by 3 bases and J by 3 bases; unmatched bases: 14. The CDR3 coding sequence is TGTGCCAGCAGCGATACTGACACCGGGACTAGCGGGAGTTACTACGAGCAGTACTTC. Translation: CASSDTDTGTSGSYYEQYF.

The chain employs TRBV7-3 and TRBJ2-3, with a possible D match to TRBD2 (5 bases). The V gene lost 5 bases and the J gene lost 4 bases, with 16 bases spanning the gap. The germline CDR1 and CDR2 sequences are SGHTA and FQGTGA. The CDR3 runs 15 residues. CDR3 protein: CASSRGRTSADTQYF. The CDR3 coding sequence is TGTGCCAGCAGCCGAGGGCGTACATCCGCAGATACGCAGTATTTT.

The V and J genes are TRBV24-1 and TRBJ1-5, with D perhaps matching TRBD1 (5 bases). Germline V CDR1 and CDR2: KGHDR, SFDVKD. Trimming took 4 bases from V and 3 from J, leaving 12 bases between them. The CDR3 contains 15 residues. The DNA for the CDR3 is TGTGCCACCAGTGACACCAGGGTGAACAATCAGCCCCAGCATTTT. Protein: CATSDTRVNNQPQHF.

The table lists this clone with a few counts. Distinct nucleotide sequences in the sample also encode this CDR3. The CDR3 sequence is CASSLAEETQYF. CDR3 sequence (DNA): TGCGCCAGCAGCTTGGCGGAAGAGACCCAGTACTTC. The rearrangement joins TRBV5-1 to TRBJ2-5; no firm D call. This CDR3 is built from 12 residues. V gave up 0 bases and J gave up 3 bases, with 3 bases separating them. The V gene's germline CDR1 is SGHRS and CDR2 YFSETQ.